A single sample is the source of the 8 T cell receptor beta chains below, sequenced in a study of blood T cell repertoires in COVID-19 (dated by TCRdb to the early 2020s). Libraries were constructed by the immunoSEQ multiplex PCR assay. Entries here come from immuneACCESS through TCRdb and include only in-frame sequences with V and J called. Some clones fail to appear in such tables; in the studies checked, an unresolved V gene covers under half of the shortfall, and the cause of the remainder is unknown. The sample contains approximately 110,000 clones, less than 85% of them found a single time. 15% to 20% of the sample belongs to the ten largest clones. Sequencing was carried out using peripheral blood. The receptors come from a woman aged 55 to 70 with acute or convalescent COVID-19.

The chain couples TRBV19 to TRBJ2-7; TRBD2 aligns across 7 bases. The germline V gene has CDR1 LNHDA and CDR2 SQIVND (reference sequence). With V trimmed by 1 base and J by 2 bases, 2 bases remained unmatched. This CDR3 has 14 amino acids. Written as DNA, the CDR3 is TGTGCCAGTAGTATAGGACTAGCTCCCTACGAGCAGTACTTC. It yields the protein CASSIGLAPYEQYF.

This clone was seen more than once but under ten times. This chain connects TRBV9 to TRBJ1-4, with 8 nucleotides matching TRBD1. V gave up 0 bases and J gave up 6 bases; unmatched junction bases: 1. Looked up from germline, CDR1 is SGDLS and CDR2 is YYNGEE. The CDR3 is 14 amino acids. The CDR3 reads CASSVGTGYEKLFF. The CDR3 DNA sequence: TGTGCCAGCAGCGTAGGGACAGGGTATGAAAAACTGTTTTTT.

The chain joins TRBV30 to TRBJ2-7, with a tentative D call TRBD2 (6 bases). The CDR3 has 11 amino acids. Germline values: CDR1 GTSNPN, CDR2 SVGIG (reference sequence). Trimming removed 2 bases from V and 12 bases from J, with 14 bases in between. The CDR3 loop is CAWSTGAGGYF. The DNA for the CDR3 is TGTGCCTGGAGTACCGGGGCCGGGGGGTACTTC.

This chain joins TRBV7-9 and TRBJ2-7; TRBD2 is a possible D gene (6 bases). This CDR3 has 17 residues. CDR1 is SEHNR, CDR2 FQNEAQ, per germline (reference sequence). Trimming pared 8 bases from V and 6 bases from J, leaving 29 bases between. The CDR3 sequence: CASAPPNWYRVEGEQYF. In nucleotides, the CDR3 is TGTGCCAGCGCGCCTCCCAACTGGTATAGGGTGGAGGGCGAGCAGTACTTC.

In its sample, this clone was seen once. This chain joins TRBV6-2 or TRBV6-3 and TRBJ1-1; the D is unclear. Germline V CDR1 and CDR2: MNHEY, SVGEGT. V was shortened by 4 bases and J by 1 base, with 4 bases between the two germline ends. The CDR3 is made up of 12 amino acids. CDR3 region: CASSSPNTEAFF. The CDR3 DNA reads TGTGCCAGCAGTTCTCCGAACACTGAAGCTTTCTTT.

The table lists this clone with a count of one. This chain uses TRBV28 with TRBJ1-1; D unclear. Germline V gene data show CDR1 as MDHEN and CDR2 as SYDVKM. This CDR3 region has 14 residues. Trimming left V 5 bases short and J 6 bases short, with 16 bases between. CDR3 in DNA: TGTGCCAGCAGTGACCGGAGGACCCAGGCTGAAGCTTTCTTT. Translation gives CASSDRRTQAEAFF.

This clone appeared a few times. The rearrangement uses TRBV7-9 and TRBJ1-4; 9 bases fit TRBD1. Germline CDR1 reads SEHNR; CDR2 reads FQNEAQ (reference sequence). V trimming: 5 bases; J trimming: 8 bases; junction bases outside the gene matches: 15. This CDR3 contains 17 residues. The CDR3 nucleotides read TGTGCCAGCAGCCAACTTAGTGGGGGACAGGGTGGCGAAAAACTGTTTTTT. It yields the protein CASSQLSGGQGGEKLFF.

This clone was observed once. J is TRBJ2-7 and V is TRBV6-5; the match to TRBD1 covers 10 bases. The germline gives CDR1 MNHEY, CDR2 SVGAGI. The trim removed 6 bases at V and 6 bases at J, leaving 8 bases unmatched. The length of the CDR3 is 14 residues. The CDR3 bases are TGTGCCAGCAGCTTATCCGGGACAGGGGCCGAGCAGTACTTC. Amino acid sequence: CASSLSGTGAEQYF.